The 2 T cell receptor beta chains below come from one sample, sequenced in a study of CD8 T cells in Susac syndrome. The RNA input was about 0.5 to 1 ug, and it was reverse transcribed with random hexamers. TCRdb reprocessed the immunoSEQ multiplex PCR reads with MiXCR, giving one entry per CDR3 protein. Counted here are roughly 150,000 distinct CDR3 sequences, around 93% occurring once; the ten biggest clones make up 0.12% to 0.15%. Sequencing used CD4+ T cells from PBMCs. The receptor set was obtained from a human donor in good health.

V usage is TRBV29-1 and J usage is TRBJ2-2; D is ambiguous. This CDR3 is 16 amino acids long. V was trimmed by 5 bases and J by 3 bases, leaving 19 bases between them. CDR1 is SQVTM and CDR2 is ANQGSEA in the germline V gene. The CDR3 sequence: CSVTPPAKLYTGELFF. The CDR3 DNA reads as TGCAGCGTTACCCCCCCAGCGAAACTATACACCGGGGAGCTGTTTTTT.

The J gene is TRBJ1-5, the V gene TRBV18; D is unclear. Germline CDR1 reads KGHSH; CDR2 reads LQKENI. The germline V and J ends were trimmed by 6 bases and 4 bases, with 10 bases remaining between them. The CDR3 has 13 residues. Here the CDR3 reads CASSPGRNQPQHF. Written as DNA, the CDR3 is TGTGCCAGCTCCCCTGGACGGAATCAGCCCCAGCATTTT.